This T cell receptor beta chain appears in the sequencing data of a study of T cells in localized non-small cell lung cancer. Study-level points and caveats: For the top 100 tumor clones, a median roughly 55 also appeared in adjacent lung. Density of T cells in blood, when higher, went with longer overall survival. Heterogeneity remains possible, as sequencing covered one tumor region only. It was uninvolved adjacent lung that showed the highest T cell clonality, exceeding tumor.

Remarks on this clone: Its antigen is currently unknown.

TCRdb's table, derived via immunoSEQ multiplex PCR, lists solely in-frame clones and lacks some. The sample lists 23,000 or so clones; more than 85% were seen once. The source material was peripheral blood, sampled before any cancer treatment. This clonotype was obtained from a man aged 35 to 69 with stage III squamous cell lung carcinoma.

CDR3 nucleotides: TGTGCCAGCAGTTCAAGGCTCTTGGGGGCCAACGTCCTGACTTTC. It yields the protein CASSSRLLGANVLTF. The genes are TRBV6-5 and TRBJ2-6; no reliable D call. Germline V lookup: CDR1 MNHEY, CDR2 SVGAGI. V dropped 4 bases and J dropped 4 bases, with 11 bases sitting between them. This CDR3 is built from 15 residues.